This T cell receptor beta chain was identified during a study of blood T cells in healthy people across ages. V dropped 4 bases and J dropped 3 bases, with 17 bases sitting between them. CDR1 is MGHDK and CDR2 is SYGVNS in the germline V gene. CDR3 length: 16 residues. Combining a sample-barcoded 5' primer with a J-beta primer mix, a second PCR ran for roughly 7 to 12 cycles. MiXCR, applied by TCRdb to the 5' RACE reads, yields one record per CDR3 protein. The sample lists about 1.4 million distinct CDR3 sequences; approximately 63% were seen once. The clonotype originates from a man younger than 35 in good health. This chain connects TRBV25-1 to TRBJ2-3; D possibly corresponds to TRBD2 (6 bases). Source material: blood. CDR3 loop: CASSGPGGTSTDTQYF. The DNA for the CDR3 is TGTGCCAGCAGTGGGCCCGGGGGAACCTCTACAGATACGCAGTATTTT. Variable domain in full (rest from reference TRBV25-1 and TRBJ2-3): EADIYQTPRYLVIGTGKKITLECSQTMGHDKMYWYQQDPGMELHLIHYSYGVNSTEKGDLSSESTVSRIRTEHFPLTLESARPSHTSQYLCASSGPGGTSTDTQYFGPGTRLTVL.